Included here is one TCR beta chain sequence, with context. What it binds is not known. TCRdb's copy holds only in-frame clones and misses some; the assay was immunoSEQ multiplex PCR. The sample carries 130,000 or so clones, about 90% recorded once. The sample comes from a study of radiotherapy plus CTLA-4 blockade in lung cancer. General study results and limits: There was expansion of tumor-derived TCR clones in blood after radiotherapy plus ipilimumab. Interferon-beta and early blood T cell clone dynamics reportedly predicted response best.

Material: peripheral blood, obtained from a patient treated with radiotherapy plus ipilimumab. This receptor was obtained from a human donor with non-small cell lung cancer that progressed on radiotherapy plus ipilimumab.

The CDR3 nucleotides read TGTGCCAGCAGCCAGAGGACCGGAGGGGATACGCAGTATTTT. Translating it yields CASSQRTGGDTQYF. This chain connects TRBV4-2 to TRBJ2-3; tentative D call: TRBD2 (6 bases). The CDR3 length is 14 residues. V dropped 3 bases and J dropped 6 bases, with 13 bases sitting between them. Germline V gene lookup returns CDR1 LGHNA and CDR2 YNFKEQ.